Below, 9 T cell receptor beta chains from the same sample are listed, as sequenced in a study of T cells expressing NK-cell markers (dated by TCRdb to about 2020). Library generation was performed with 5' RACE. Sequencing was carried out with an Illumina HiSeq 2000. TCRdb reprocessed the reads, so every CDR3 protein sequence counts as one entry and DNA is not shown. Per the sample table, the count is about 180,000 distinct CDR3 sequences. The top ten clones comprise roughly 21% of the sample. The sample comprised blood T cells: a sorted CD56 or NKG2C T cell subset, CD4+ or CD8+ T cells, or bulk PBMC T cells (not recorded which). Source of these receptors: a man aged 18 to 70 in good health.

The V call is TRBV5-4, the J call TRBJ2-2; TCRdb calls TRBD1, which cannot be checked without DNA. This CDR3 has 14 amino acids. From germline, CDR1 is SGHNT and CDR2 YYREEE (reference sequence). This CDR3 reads CASSPHTGTGELFF.

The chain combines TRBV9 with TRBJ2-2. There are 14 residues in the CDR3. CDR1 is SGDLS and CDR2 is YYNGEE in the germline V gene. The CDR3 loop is CASSRLGTGGELFF.

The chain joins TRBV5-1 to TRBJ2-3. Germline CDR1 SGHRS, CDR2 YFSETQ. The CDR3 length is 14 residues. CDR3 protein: CASKEQISTDTQYF.

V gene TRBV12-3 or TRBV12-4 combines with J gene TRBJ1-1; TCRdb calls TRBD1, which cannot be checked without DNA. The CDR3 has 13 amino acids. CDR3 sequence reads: CASIQTRATEAFF.

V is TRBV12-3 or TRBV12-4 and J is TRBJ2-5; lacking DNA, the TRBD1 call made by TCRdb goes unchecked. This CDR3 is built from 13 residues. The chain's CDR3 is CASSFLSRGDQYF.

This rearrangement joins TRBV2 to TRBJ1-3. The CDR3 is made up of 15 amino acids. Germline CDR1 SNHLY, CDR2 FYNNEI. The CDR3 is CASKLDGSSGNTIYF.

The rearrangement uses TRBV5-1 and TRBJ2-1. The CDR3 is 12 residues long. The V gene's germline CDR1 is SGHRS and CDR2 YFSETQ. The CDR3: CASRGSYNEQFF.

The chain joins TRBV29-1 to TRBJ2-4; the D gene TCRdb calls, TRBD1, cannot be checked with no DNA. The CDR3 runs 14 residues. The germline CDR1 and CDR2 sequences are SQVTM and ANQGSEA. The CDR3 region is CSAYRGHAKNIQYF.

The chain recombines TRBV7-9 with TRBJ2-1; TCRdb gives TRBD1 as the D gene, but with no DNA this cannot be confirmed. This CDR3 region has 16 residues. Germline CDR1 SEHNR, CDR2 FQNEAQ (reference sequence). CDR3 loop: CASSPSGTGSYNEQFF.